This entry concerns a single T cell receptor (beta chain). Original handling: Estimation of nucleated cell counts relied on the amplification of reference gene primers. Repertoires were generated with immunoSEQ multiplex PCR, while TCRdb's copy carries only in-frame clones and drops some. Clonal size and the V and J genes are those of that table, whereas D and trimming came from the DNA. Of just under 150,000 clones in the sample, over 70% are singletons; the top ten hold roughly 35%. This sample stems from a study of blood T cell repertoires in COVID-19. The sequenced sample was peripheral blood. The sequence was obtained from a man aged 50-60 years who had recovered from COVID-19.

The CDR3 reads CASSGRDYRPGGYTF. Written as DNA, the CDR3 is TGCGCCAGCAGCGGCCGGGACTACCGACCGGGCGGCTACACCTTC. The chain employs TRBV5-1 and TRBJ1-2; a possible D gene is TRBD1 (5 bases). Germline CDR1 reads SGHRS; CDR2 reads YFSETQ. The CDR3 totals 15 residues. Trimming pared 4 bases from V and 8 bases from J, leaving 21 bases between.